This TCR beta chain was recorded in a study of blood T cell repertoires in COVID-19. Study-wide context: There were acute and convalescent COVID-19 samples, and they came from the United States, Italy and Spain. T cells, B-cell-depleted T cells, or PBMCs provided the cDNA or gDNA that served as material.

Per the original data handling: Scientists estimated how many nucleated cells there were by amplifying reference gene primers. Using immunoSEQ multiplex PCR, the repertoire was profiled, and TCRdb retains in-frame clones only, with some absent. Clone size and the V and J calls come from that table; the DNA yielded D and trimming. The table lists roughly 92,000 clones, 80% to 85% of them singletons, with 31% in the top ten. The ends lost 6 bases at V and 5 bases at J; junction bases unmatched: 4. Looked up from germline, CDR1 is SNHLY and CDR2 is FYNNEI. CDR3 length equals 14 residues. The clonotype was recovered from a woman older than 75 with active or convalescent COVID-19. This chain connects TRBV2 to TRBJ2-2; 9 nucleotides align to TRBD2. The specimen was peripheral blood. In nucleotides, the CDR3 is TGTGCCAGCAGGCTAGCGGGATTAACCGGGGAGCTGTTTTTT. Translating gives CASRLAGLTGELFF.